The next 30 T cell receptor beta chains were all read from a single sample in a study of blood T cell repertoires in COVID-19. Profiling relied on immunoSEQ multiplex PCR, and the TCRdb table lists in-frame clones only, not all of them. The table includes around 230,000 clones, around 80% detected once. The sequenced sample consisted of peripheral blood. Source of these receptors: a man in his forties or fifties who had recovered from COVID-19.

This rearrangement joins TRBV24-1 to TRBJ1-2; perhaps TRBD1 as D (5 bases). The CDR3 extends over 13 amino acids. The germline V and J ends were trimmed by 5 bases and 2 bases, with 8 bases remaining between them. Germline V gene data show CDR1 as KGHDR and CDR2 as SFDVKD. CDR3 nucleotides: TGTGCCACCAGTGCGGGGGGGAACTATGGCTACACCTTC. Residues: CATSAGGNYGYTF.

Notes on this clone: This CDR3 is also generated by other DNA sequences in the sample. This chain joins TRBV7-9 and TRBJ2-7, with D perhaps TRBD1 (6 bases). The CDR3 runs 13 residues. Germline values: CDR1 SEHNR, CDR2 FQNEAQ (reference sequence). Trimming stripped 4 bases from V and 1 base from J, with 8 bases between. The CDR3 nucleotides read TGTGCCAGCAGCTATCAGGGGTCCTACGAGCAGTACTTC. This sequence encodes CASSYQGSYEQYF.

The genes are TRBV7-8 and TRBJ1-1; D ambiguous. Trimming cost V 5 bases and J 7 bases, with 20 bases left between them. This CDR3 contains 15 residues. Per the germline V gene, CDR1 is SGHVS and CDR2 is FQNEAQ. The CDR3 sequence is CASSRRVREPGEAFF. The CDR3 DNA is TGTGCCAGCAGCCGGCGGGTAAGGGAGCCGGGTGAAGCTTTCTTT.

The chain employs TRBV6-5 and TRBJ2-6; TRBD1 aligns across 7 bases. Unmatched junction bases numbered 6, after V lost 6 bases and J lost 4 bases. This CDR3 contains 15 residues. In germline, CDR1 is MNHEY, CDR2 SVGAGI. The CDR3 sequence is CASSSQGEGANVLTF. The CDR3 DNA is TGTGCCAGCAGCTCTCAGGGGGAAGGGGCCAACGTCCTGACTTTC.

V and J are TRBV4-1 and TRBJ2-5; D ambiguous. The CDR3 consists of 14 residues. CDR1 and CDR2 from the germline V gene are MGHRA and YSYEKL. The germline V and J ends were trimmed by 4 bases and 1 base, with 10 bases remaining between them. CDR3 sequence: CASSRVELQETQYF. The CDR3 nucleotides read TGCGCCAGCAGCCGCGTAGAGCTCCAAGAGACCCAGTACTTC.

In this sample, this clone turned up a few times. The chain combines TRBV12-5 with TRBJ1-5, with D possibly TRBD1 on 5 matching bases. The ends were cut back, 3 bases at V and 3 bases at J, with 9 bases in the middle. Per germline, CDR1 LGHNT and CDR2 FRNRAP. This CDR3 has 14 amino acids. CDR3 residues: CASGFGQSNQPQHF. The CDR3 nucleotides are TGTGCTAGTGGTTTCGGACAATCCAATCAGCCCCAGCATTTT.

This clone was seen only once. The junction and the germline gene differ at one end; a read error may be behind it. The genes are TRBV20-1 and TRBJ2-1, with 10 bases lining up with TRBD2. This CDR3 has 11 residues. Germline V gene data show CDR1 as DFQATT and CDR2 as SNEGSKA (reference sequence). This CDR3 reads CSASHGTSAIF. The CDR3 nucleotides read TGCAGTGCTAGCCATGGGACTAGCGCGATCTTC.

This clone was recorded once. This chain uses TRBV7-2 with TRBJ2-5, with 15 nucleotides matching TRBD2. From germline, CDR1 is SGHTA and CDR2 FQGNSA. There are 17 residues in the CDR3. The trim removed 3 bases at V and 5 bases at J, leaving 7 bases unmatched. This CDR3 is CASSLGLAGGLGETQYF. The CDR3 DNA is TGTGCCAGCAGCTTGGGACTAGCGGGGGGCTTAGGGGAGACCCAGTACTTC.

J is TRBJ2-3 and V is TRBV12-3 or TRBV12-4; unclear D gene. CDR3 length: 13 amino acids. The germline V and J ends were trimmed by 7 bases and 6 bases, with 14 bases remaining between them. The CDR3 sequence: CASTPGFWDTQYF. In DNA, the CDR3 is TGTGCCAGCACCCCCGGGTTTTGGGATACGCAGTATTTT.

V usage is TRBV7-6 and J usage is TRBJ1-2, with 8 bases identical to TRBD1. J lost 4 bases, V lost 1 base, and 8 bases had no gene match. Germline CDR1 reads SGHVS; CDR2 reads FNYEAQ. CDR3 size: 16 residues. CDR3 region: CASSLEQGGSGYGYTF. The CDR3 nucleotides are TGTGCCAGCAGCTTAGAACAGGGGGGATCTGGCTATGGCTACACCTTC.

This clone was seen more than once but under ten times. This chain connects TRBV9 to TRBJ2-1; TRBD2 is a possible D gene (6 bases). CDR1 and CDR2 (germline): SGDLS, YYNGEE. The germline V and J ends were trimmed by 5 bases and 7 bases, with 19 bases remaining between them. The CDR3 covers 15 residues. The CDR3 DNA follows: TGTGCCAGCAGTGAAACTTGGGGAGGCATGAATGAGCAGTTCTTC. Residues: CASSETWGGMNEQFF.

J is TRBJ1-2 and V is TRBV7-9, with TRBD1 matching 10 bases. The CDR3 spans 17 residues. Germline assignment: CDR1 SEHNR and CDR2 FQNEAQ (reference sequence). V was pared by 7 bases and J by 1 base, with 12 bases of the junction left unmatched. In DNA, the CDR3 is TGTGCCAGCACCCCTACGGGACAGGGGTTCTTTAACTATGGCTACACCTTC. Its translation is CASTPTGQGFFNYGYTF. The variable domain in full, with the rest retrieved from reference TRBV7-9 and TRBJ1-2, is DTGVSQNPRHKITKRGQNVTFRCDPISEHNRLYWYRQTLGQGPEFLTYFQNEAQLEKSRLLSDRFSAERPKGSFSTLEIQRTEQGDSAMYLCASTPTGQGFFNYGYTFGSGTRLTVV.

The table lists this clone with a count of one. The rearrangement uses TRBV7-2 and TRBJ2-3, with 13 bases that match TRBD2. The CDR3 has 18 amino acids. Germline V gene lookup returns CDR1 SGHTA and CDR2 FQGNSA. Unmatched junction bases numbered 9, after V lost 6 bases and J lost 0 bases. CDR3 amino acids: CASSLKLAGGASTDTQYF. The CDR3 DNA reads as TGTGCCAGCAGTTTAAAACTAGCGGGGGGGGCTAGCACAGATACGCAGTATTTT.

The chain combines TRBV29-1 with TRBJ1-3; unclear D gene. This CDR3 contains 11 residues. The germline gives CDR1 SQVTM, CDR2 ANQGSEA. Trimming cost V 7 bases and J 6 bases, with 10 bases left between them. The CDR3 is CSAPLENTIYF. The CDR3 nucleotides are TGCAGCGCCCCCCTAGAAAACACCATATATTTT.

This chain joins TRBV11-3 and TRBJ1-4; no reliable D call. This CDR3 has 15 residues. The germline CDR1 and CDR2 sequences are SGHNT and YENEEA. V lost 1 base and J lost 8, with 14 bases in between. CDR3 residues: CASSLGGDGGEKLFF. As DNA, the CDR3 is TGTGCCAGCAGCTTAGGGGGAGACGGTGGAGAAAAACTGTTTTTT.

In DNA form, the CDR3 reads TGTGCCTGGAGTGTATACGGGGGGCGATTAGGCTATGGCTACACCTTC. Amino acid sequence: CAWSVYGGRLGYGYTF. The rearrangement links TRBV30 to TRBJ1-2, with D maybe TRBD1 (6 bases). The CDR3 consists of 16 residues. Trimming removed 0 bases from V and 4 bases from J, with 18 bases in between. The germline CDR1 and CDR2 sequences are GTSNPN and SVGIG (reference sequence).

The chain recombines TRBV6-2 or TRBV6-3 with TRBJ1-2; no clear D. The CDR3 is 17 amino acids. Germline V lookup: CDR1 MNHEY, CDR2 SVGEGT. V dropped 4 bases and J dropped 8 bases, with 26 bases sitting between them. CDR3: CASSFSTLERLRWGYTF. In DNA form, the CDR3 reads TGTGCCAGCAGTTTCTCCACCCTTGAGAGGTTAAGGTGGGGCTACACCTTC.

The rearrangement links TRBV19 to TRBJ2-5; 10 positions match TRBD1. V dropped 4 bases and J dropped 5; count of bases not matched to a gene: 7. The CDR3 is 15 amino acids. Germline V gene data show CDR1 as LNHDA and CDR2 as SQIVND (reference sequence). The CDR3 loop is CASSSRDRGWETQYF. The CDR3 DNA reads TGTGCCAGTAGTAGCCGGGACAGGGGTTGGGAGACCCAGTACTTC.

This clone was observed once. The chain combines TRBV9 with TRBJ1-1; a possible D gene is TRBD1 (5 bases). Trimming left V 4 bases short and J 0 bases short, with 10 bases between. Per germline, CDR1 SGDLS and CDR2 YYNGEE. The length of the CDR3 is 14 residues. The CDR3 DNA sequence: TGTGCCAGCAGCCTGACAGCTATGAACACTGAAGCTTTCTTT. This gives the protein CASSLTAMNTEAFF.

This chain uses TRBV7-2 with TRBJ1-5; 9 positions match TRBD1. There are 17 residues in the CDR3. Germline CDR1 is SGHTA and CDR2 is FQGNSA. J lost 1 base, V lost 5 bases, and 9 bases had no gene match. The CDR3 sequence is CASSNFGTGRSNQPQHF. Written as DNA, the CDR3 is TGTGCCAGCAGCAACTTTGGGACAGGGAGGAGCAATCAGCCCCAGCATTTT. The whole variable domain, filled in from reference TRBV7-2 and TRBJ1-5, reads GAGVSQSPSNKVTEKGKDVELRCDPISGHTALYWYRQSLGQGLEFLIYFQGNSAPDKSGLPSDRFSAERTGGSVSTLTIQRTQQEDSAVYLCASSNFGTGRSNQPQHFGDGTRLSIL.

The rearrangement links TRBV5-6 to TRBJ1-6; TRBD1 matches 9 bases. The junction had 4 bases not matched to a gene; V was cut back by 3 bases and J by 9 bases. The CDR3 contains 14 residues. CDR1 SGHDT and CDR2 YYEEEE come from the germline V gene. The CDR3 spells CASSSDRGSSPLHF. CDR3 DNA: TGTGCCAGCAGCTCGGACAGGGGTAGTTCACCCCTCCACTTT.

The chain uses TRBV2 and TRBJ2-5, with D hard to call. The germline V and J ends were trimmed by 10 bases and 5 bases, with 11 bases remaining between them. The germline V gene has CDR1 SNHLY and CDR2 FYNNEI. The CDR3 extends over 11 amino acids. The CDR3 DNA is TGTGCCACCAAACTCTTGGAGACCCAGTACTTC. Translation: CATKLLETQYF.

This rearrangement joins TRBV29-1 to TRBJ2-1; weak D call: TRBD2 (6 bases). The CDR3 covers 15 residues. V lost 4 bases and J lost 6, with 19 bases in between. Germline CDR1 is SQVTM and CDR2 is ANQGSEA. The DNA of the CDR3 is TGCAGCGTTGTCCGACCTACGGGGGATCCCAATGAGCAGTTCTTC. This codes for CSVVRPTGDPNEQFF.

This chain connects TRBV4-3 to TRBJ2-2, with TRBD2 matching 16 bases. The CDR3 sequence is 21 residues long. The junction had 18 bases not matched to a gene; V was cut back by 4 bases and J by 7 bases. CDR1 and CDR2 from the germline V gene are LGHNA and YSLEER. CDR3 nucleotide sequence: TGCGCCAGCAGCCCTGGTCTGGGGACTAGCGGGAGGGCCTTTCGAATCGGGGAGCTGTTTTTT. It yields the protein CASSPGLGTSGRAFRIGELFF.

The V gene is TRBV2, the J gene TRBJ2-7; maybe TRBD1 (5 bases). Trimming removed 8 bases at V and 2 bases at J, with 13 bases between. This CDR3 comprises 13 residues. Germline-derived CDR1 and CDR2 are SNHLY and FYNNEI. CDR3 loop: CASRAGYPYEQYF. The CDR3 bases are TGTGCCAGCCGCGCAGGGTACCCCTACGAGCAGTACTTC.

This rearrangement joins TRBV6-6 to TRBJ1-6, with 8 positions matching TRBD1. J gave up 7 bases and V 8 bases, and 10 bases lay outside the gene matches. This CDR3 is built from 15 residues. Germline CDR1 and CDR2: MNHNY and SVGAGI (reference sequence). The CDR3 spells CASSANTGGNSPLHF. CDR3 coding DNA: TGTGCCAGCTCCGCTAACACAGGGGGGAATTCACCCCTCCACTTT.

On this clone itself: Additional DNA sequences in this sample encode the identical CDR3. The gene calls are TRBV6-5 and TRBJ1-1; 10 nucleotides line up with TRBD1. This CDR3 is built from 13 residues. V lost 5 bases to trimming and J lost 4 bases; unmatched junction nucleotides: 1. Germline CDR1 reads MNHEY; CDR2 reads SVGAGI. The CDR3 bases are TGTGCCAGCAGTAGACAGGGGGCCACTGAAGCTTTCTTT. Its translation: CASSRQGATEAFF.

V gene TRBV9 combines with J gene TRBJ1-1, with TRBD1 as a possible D gene (5 bases). CDR1 SGDLS and CDR2 YYNGEE come from the germline V gene. The V end lost 0 bases, the J end lost 4 bases, and 13 bases lay between the germline ends. The CDR3 contains 15 residues. The DNA of the CDR3 is TGTGCCAGCAGCGTAGTTGGGGCCACCGGCACTGAAGCTTTCTTT. Translation: CASSVVGATGTEAFF.

The rearrangement joins TRBV30 to TRBJ2-7; the D gene is possibly TRBD2 (6 bases). CDR3 size: 11 residues. Germline V gene sequence: CDR1 GTSNPN, CDR2 SVGIG (reference sequence). The V end was cut by 4 bases, the J end by 6 bases, with 10 bases between. The CDR3 spells CAWTGGVEQYF. In DNA, the CDR3 is TGTGCCTGGACTGGAGGGGTCGAGCAGTACTTC.

The V and J genes are TRBV9 and TRBJ1-3, with D possibly TRBD1 on 5 matching bases. The CDR3 covers 18 residues. Trimming pared 0 bases from V and 0 bases from J, leaving 16 bases between. Per germline, CDR1 SGDLS and CDR2 YYNGEE. In DNA form, the CDR3 reads TGTGCCAGCAGCGTAGCGGGTCAGGGCTCCATCTCTGGAAACACCATATATTTT. Translation: CASSVAGQGSISGNTIYF.